This TCR beta chain was captured in a study of T cells in Graves' hyperthyroidism and ophthalmopathy (dated by TCRdb to between 2018 and 2021). Some background on the complete study: Peripheral blood was collected at initial diagnosis, before any treatment. To identify TCR V-J signatures that set the groups apart, the researchers used a discovery cohort of 100 or so patients, made up of some 41 with Graves' ophthalmopathy and about 60 with stable Graves' hyperthyroidism. Whether ophthalmopathy could be predicted prospectively was tested in an independent validation cohort made up of about 18 hyperthyroidism patients plus 17 patients who later progressed to ophthalmopathy. The 85 to 100 discovery patients were randomly split 7:3 into training and test sets. Thyroid tissue and blood T-cell repertoires from about 6 Graves' hyperthyroidism patients were also compared in the study. Once sampling was done, hyperthyroidism patients were given methimazole at a starting dose of 30 mg daily, whereas ophthalmopathy patients were given high-dose intravenous methylprednisolone. The paper describes TCR Vbeta CDR3 sequencing of about 140 peripheral blood samples, made up of about 40 ophthalmopathy patients, around 73 hyperthyroidism patients and roughly 17 progressor patients.

Looking up the germline V gene (reference sequence) yields CDR1 SEHNR and CDR2 FQNEAQ. Reading from cysteine to phenylalanine, the CDR3 counts 14 amino acids. Only the CDR3 portion is preserved as DNA: 42 bases, with reading frame beginning at the first base. The investigation overall reported the following: Most expanded thyroid clonotypes (frequency above 0.001) were also detected in blood, a finding suggesting that blood repertoires may reflect thyroid immune responses. In validation, the model predicted progression to ophthalmopathy with approximately 69% sensitivity and about 72% specificity, a median of 6.5 months before onset. A 13 V-J signature model separated ophthalmopathy from stable hyperthyroidism, with about 88% sensitivity and just under 84% specificity in cross-validation and 80%/75% in testing. Sample size was not statistically predetermined, and investigators were not blinded to group allocation.

Concerning this clonotype itself: Which antigen it targets is not known. An end of the junction differs from the germline gene, which may be a read error.

The TCR beta CDR3 regions were amplified from the RNA transcripts. A first-round RT-PCR of the TCR CDR3 used the HTBI primer set with the Qiagen OneStep RT-PCR kit. Libraries were constructed in a second round of multiplex PCR, after which size selection and purification were performed. The libraries were sequenced on an Illumina HiSeq2000 using paired-end 100 bp reads. As for the original processing: SOAPnuke was used to process the raw data, throwing out any read that contained adapters or uncalled bases, had a mean Phred below 15, or lacked an exact constant-primer or identifier match. COPE v1.2.5 was used to merge high-quality paired reads, and clonotypes were defined as unique nucleotide sequences. MiTCR v1.1 was used to align clonotypes to the IMGT TRBV, TRBD and TRBJ reference segments. The analysis included only V-J combinations with a frequency above 0.0001, which together covered about 99% of the repertoires. The TCS score was defined as F50 (clonal expansion) divided by E x V (chaos), with BLOSUM62-based TCRdist calculated between CDR3 peptides within each V-J. Welch's t-statistics and random forest reduced around 520 V-J features to 10 to 15, which were used in a naive Bayes classifier (R e1071). The Morisita-Horn index was used to measure how similar the thyroid and blood repertoires were. The public reads were run again by TCRdb, first through fastp at Q25 and then through MiXCR, and only productive beta chains were kept. Rows with a matching CDR3 protein are joined into one entry that keeps the most common DNA and genes. These V and J calls originate from TCRdb's pipeline instead of the authors' own analysis. This sample comprises around 760,000 distinct CDR3 sequences, just over 35% of them detected only once. Around a third of the sample is in the top ten clones.

Stable Graves' hyperthyroidism was defined as no progression to ophthalmopathy during 18 months of follow-up. Hyperthyroidism patients were aged 18 to 65 years and newly diagnosed, with disease duration of less than 2 months. Exclusion was applied to patients with uncontrolled infections, other autoimmune diseases, pregnancy or lactation. Diagnoses were established on the basis of clinical symptoms, serum thyroxine and TRAb, thyroid ultrasound, and orbital computed tomography. PBMCs were isolated from 10 ml of fresh peripheral blood by Ficoll-Paque density gradient centrifugation. Trizol reagent was used to extract total RNA, and RNA quality was then checked on an Agilent 2100 Bioanalyzer.

This sequence originates from a middle-aged woman with Graves' hyperthyroidism. The chain is made from TRBV7-9 and TRBJ2-6; tentative D gene TRBD1, with 6 bases matching. The sample was blood. The DNA sequence reads TGTGCCAGCAGCCGACAAACAGGGTTGGACACTGAAGCTTTC. The resulting protein is CASSRQTGLDTEAF.